The entry that follows covers one T cell receptor (beta chain) sequence. Antigen: not known. This specimen belongs to a study of graft-versus-host responses after intestinal transplantation. For the study at large: Multivisceral, liver-intestinal, or isolated intestinal grafts went to recipients. Anti-thymocyte globulin was used for induction in all recipients, who then took tacrolimus and steroids for 2 to 4 years. Regarding the study as a whole: Recipient marrow harbored GvH clones, some of which surfaced first in ileum or blood. Graft-donor T cell macrochimerism in patients accompanied high graft-versus-host to host-versus-graft clonal ratios in allografts.

The trim removed 2 bases at V and 3 bases at J, leaving 6 bases unmatched. The CDR3 is 15 amino acids. Germline V gene sequence: CDR1 MDHEN, CDR2 SYDVKM. Data came from immunoSEQ multiplex PCR; TCRdb stores just in-frame clones and leaves some out. The table includes approximately 28,000 clones, 70% to 90% detected once. The input for sequencing was PBMCs, taken around 480 days after intestinal transplantation. This TCR was sampled from a human patient who received an intestinal transplant, so some T cells may come from the graft donor. V gene TRBV28 combines with J gene TRBJ1-2, with 7 bases fitting TRBD1. CDR3 sequence (DNA): TGTGCCAGCAGTTTAAAGGGACAGAGAGACTATGGCTACACCTTC. Translation gives CASSLKGQRDYGYTF.